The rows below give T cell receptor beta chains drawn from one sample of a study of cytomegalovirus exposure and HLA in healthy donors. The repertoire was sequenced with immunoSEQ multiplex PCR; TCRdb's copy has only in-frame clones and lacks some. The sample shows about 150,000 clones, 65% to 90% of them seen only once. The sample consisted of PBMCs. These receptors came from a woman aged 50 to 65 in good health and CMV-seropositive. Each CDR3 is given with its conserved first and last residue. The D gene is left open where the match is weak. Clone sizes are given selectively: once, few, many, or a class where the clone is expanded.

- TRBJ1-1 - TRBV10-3 TGTGCCATCAGTGAGGCGCTGAACACTGAAGCTTTCTTT CAISEALNTEAFF
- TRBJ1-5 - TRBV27 TGTGCCAGCAGTTTGGATAGCAGAAGAGCCAATCAGCCCCAGCATTTT CASSLDSRRANQPQHF
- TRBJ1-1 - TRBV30 TGTGCCTGGAGTGTTGGGGGCGTGGGCACTGAAGCTTTCTTT CAWSVGGVGTEAFF
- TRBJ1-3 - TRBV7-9 TGTGCCAGCAGCTTAGGTGGACTACCCGTTATCACTGGAAACACCATATATTTT CASSLGGLPVITGNTIYF
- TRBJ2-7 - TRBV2 TGTGCCAGCAGTGAACCAGAACGCGAGCAGTACTTC CASSEPEREQYF
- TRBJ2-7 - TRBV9 TGTGCCAGCAGCTCTGACAGCTACGAGCAGTACTTC CASSSDSYEQYF
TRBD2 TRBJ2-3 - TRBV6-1 TGTGCCAGCAGTGGGACTAGCGGGGGGCCCACAGATACGCAGTATTTT CASSGTSGGPTDTQYF
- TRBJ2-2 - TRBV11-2 TGTGCCCTGGGGCCCGGGGAGCTGTTTTTT CALGPGELFF
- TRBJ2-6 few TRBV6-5 TGTGCCAGCAGTAAACTGGGGGGGGCTCGGATCCTGACTTTC CASSKLGGARILTF
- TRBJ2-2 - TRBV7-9 TGTGCCAGCAGCTCCAGGACAACGAACACCGGGGAGCTGTTTTTT CASSSRTTNTGELFF
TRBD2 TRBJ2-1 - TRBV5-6 TGTGCCAGCAGTTCGGGGACTAGGGGGTACAATGAGCAGTTCTTC CASSSGTRGYNEQFF
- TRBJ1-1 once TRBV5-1 TGCGCCAGCAGCCCCGGGGGTGCGAGGAACACTGAAGCTTTCTTT CASSPGGARNTEAFF
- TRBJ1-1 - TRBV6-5 TGTGCCAGCAGGTCCGGCACTGAAGCTTTCTTT CASRSGTEAFF
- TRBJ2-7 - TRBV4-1 TGCGCCAGCAGCCAACAGGACAGCGCCTACGAGCAGTACTTC CASSQQDSAYEQYF
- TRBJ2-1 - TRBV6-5 TGTGCCAGCAGTTACCACATGGAGCAGTTCTTC CASSYHMEQFF
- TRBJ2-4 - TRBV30 TGTGCCTGGAGTGTAGACAGGAGCGACATTCAGTACTTC CAWSVDRSDIQYF
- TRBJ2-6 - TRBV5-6 TGTGCCAGCCGGCGGCGGTCTGGGGCCAACGTCCTGACTTTC CASRRRSGANVLTF
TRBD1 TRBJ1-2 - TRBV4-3 TGCGCCAGCAGCCAAGTCGGGACAGGGCTGAATGGCTACACCTTC CASSQVGTGLNGYTF
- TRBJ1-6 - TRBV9 TGTGCCAGCAGCCCGGGTATAGGCGGTGATTCACCCCTCCACTTT CASSPGIGGDSPLHF
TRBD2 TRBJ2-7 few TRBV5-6 TGTGCCAGCAGCGGTCCACTAGCGGGGGAGATCTCCTACGAGCAGTACTTC CASSGPLAGEISYEQYF
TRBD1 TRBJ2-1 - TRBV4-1 TGCGCCAGCAGCTTTATTAAGGACAGGGACAATGAGCAGTTCTTC CASSFIKDRDNEQFF
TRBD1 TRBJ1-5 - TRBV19 TGTGCCAGTAGTAAGGACAGGGGATGGAATCAGCCCCAGCATTTT CASSKDRGWNQPQHF
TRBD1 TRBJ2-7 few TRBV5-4 TGTGCCAGCAGCTTGAGAGACAGGGATGAGCAGTACTTC CASSLRDRDEQYF
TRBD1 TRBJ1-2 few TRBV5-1 TGCGCCAGCAGCCCCGAGGGGACAGGGGCGTCTGCTGGCTACACCTTC CASSPEGTGASAGYTF
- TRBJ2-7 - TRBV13 TGTGCCAGCAGCTTAGGCAGCTACGAGCAGTACTTC CASSLGSYEQYF
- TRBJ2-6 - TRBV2 TGTGCCAGTTCCCGGGACACAGGTGGCTGGGCCAACGTCCTGACTTTC CASSRDTGGWANVLTF
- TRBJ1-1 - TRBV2 TGTGCCAGCAGTTCGGAGGTCATCACTGAAGCTTTCTTT CASSSEVITEAFF
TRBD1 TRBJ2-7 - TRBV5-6 TGTGCCAGCAGCCTAGGGACAGGGGGTGGCGAGCAGTACTTC CASSLGTGGGEQYF
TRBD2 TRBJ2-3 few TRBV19 TGTGCCAGTAGTATGCAAGCGGGGACTAGCACAGATACGCAGTATTTT CASSMQAGTSTDTQYF
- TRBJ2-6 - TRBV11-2 TGTGCCAGCAGCTTAATGGTCAGGTCTGGGGCCAACGTCCTGACTTTC CASSLMVRSGANVLTF
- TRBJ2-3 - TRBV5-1 TGCGCCAGCAGCTTGGACGGGGGTAACACAGATACGCAGTATTTT CASSLDGGNTDTQYF
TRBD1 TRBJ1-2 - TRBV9 TGTGCCAGCAGCGTGGGGGCAGGGGGTACCTATGGCTACACCTTC CASSVGAGGTYGYTF
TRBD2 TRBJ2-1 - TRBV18 TGTGCCAGCTCATCCCTAGCGGGGGCCTACAATGAGCAGTTCTTC CASSSLAGAYNEQFF
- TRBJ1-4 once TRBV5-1 TGCGCCAGCAGCCCAAGGGACCCCAGGGGCGAAAAACTGTTTTTT CASSPRDPRGEKLFF
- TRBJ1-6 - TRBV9 TGTGCCAGCAGCGCCGAAACGGGGGGCTCCTATAATTCACCCCTCCACTTT CASSAETGGSYNSPLHF
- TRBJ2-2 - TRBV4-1 TGCGCCAGCAGCCAAGAATCGGGGAACACCGGGGAGCTGTTTTTT CASSQESGNTGELFF
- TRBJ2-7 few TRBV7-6 TGTGCCAGCAGCCCCGAGACAGGTAGCTACGAGCAGTACTTC CASSPETGSYEQYF
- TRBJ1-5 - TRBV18 TGTGCCAGCTCACCAGATAACAGTCAGCCCCAGCATTTT CASSPDNSQPQHF
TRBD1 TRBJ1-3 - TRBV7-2 TGTGCCAGCAGCCCGGGACAGAAAGGAAACACCATATATTTT CASSPGQKGNTIYF
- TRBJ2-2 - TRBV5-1 TGCGCCAGCAGCTTGGGACAGACCCTGAACACCGGGGAGCTGTTTTTT CASSLGQTLNTGELFF
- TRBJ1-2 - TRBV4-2 TGTGCCAGCAGCCAAGAGACAGAGCGGGCAAGTGGCTACACCTTC CASSQETERASGYTF
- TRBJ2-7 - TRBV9 TGTGCCAGCAGCCCCACCGGGACTGGAAGATCCGAGCAGTACTTC CASSPTGTGRSEQYF
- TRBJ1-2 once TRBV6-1 TGTGCCAGCAATCCCACACAGGGCGTCACCTATGGCTACACCTTC CASNPTQGVTYGYTF
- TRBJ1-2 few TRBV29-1 TGCAGTCACGGGGGGGGCGGGAACTATGGCTACACCTTC CSHGGGGNYGYTF
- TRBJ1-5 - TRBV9 TGTGCCAGCGGAGGTTTCAATCAGCCCCAGCATTTT CASGGFNQPQHF
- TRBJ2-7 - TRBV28 TGTGCCAGCAGTTTGGGTTGGGCCTCCTACGAGCAGTACTTC CASSLGWASYEQYF
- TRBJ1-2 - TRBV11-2 TGTGCCAGCAGCTCCCCTTCGGTTCGTGGCTACACCTTC CASSSPSVRGYTF
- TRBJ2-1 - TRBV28 TGTGCCAGCAGTCGGGACACCCGAAACAATGAGCAGTTCTTC CASSRDTRNNEQFF
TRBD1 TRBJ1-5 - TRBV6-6 TGTGCCAGCAGTTACCCGGGACAGGTCAATCAGCCCCAGCATTTT CASSYPGQVNQPQHF